These 5 T cell receptor beta chains were sequenced from one sample in a study of control samples from healthy donors and cancer patients. The repertoire was sequenced with immunoSEQ multiplex PCR; TCRdb's copy has only in-frame clones and lacks some. The sample records about 120,000 clones, approximately 89% being singletons. Sequencing used blood. Receptors were obtained from a man aged 55 to 70 in good health.

This chain links TRBV7-8 with TRBJ2-3; D may be TRBD2 (7 bases). The CDR3 contains 17 residues. CDR1 is SGHVS and CDR2 is FQNEAQ in the germline V gene. V gave up 1 base and J gave up 4 bases, with 18 bases separating them. The CDR3 loop is CASSLVTGFRGADTQYF. The CDR3 bases are TGTGCCAGCAGCTTAGTGACAGGTTTTCGGGGGGCAGATACGCAGTATTTT.

The V call is TRBV27, the J call TRBJ2-5; D not certain. The CDR3 is 14 residues long. The germline V gene has CDR1 MNHEY and CDR2 SMNVEV (reference sequence). Trimming pared 3 bases from V and 4 bases from J, leaving 12 bases between. CDR3: CASSFGGSAETQYF. CDR3 DNA: TGTGCCAGCAGTTTTGGTGGGTCCGCAGAGACCCAGTACTTC.

This clone was observed a few times. This chain links TRBV21-1 with TRBJ2-7. TRBV21-1 is noted as a pseudogene. The CDR3 extends over 17 amino acids. The DNA of the CDR3 is TGTGCCAGCAGCAAAGAAAAGAAGGGCCCAAACCTCTACGAGCAGTACTTC. Encoded protein: CASSKEKKGPNLYEQYF.

The V call is TRBV12-2, the J call TRBJ2-7; the D call of TRBD1 is as the table states it, not checked on the DNA. TRBV12-2 is an annotated pseudogene. This CDR3 spans 19 amino acids. The CDR3 DNA sequence: TGTGCAAGTCGCTTAGTAGTGTCAGGGGGCGATTGTGTCCGCTACGAGCAGTACTTC. The encoded protein is CASRLVVSGGDCVRYEQYF.

The chain carries TRBV12-3 or TRBV12-4 and TRBJ1-2; 9 bases fit TRBD1. The CDR3 runs 12 residues. V trimming: 6 bases; J trimming: 8 bases; junction bases outside the gene matches: 4. CDR3 DNA: TGTGCCAGCAGAGCGACAGGGGGAGGCTACACCTTC. Translating gives CASRATGGGYTF.